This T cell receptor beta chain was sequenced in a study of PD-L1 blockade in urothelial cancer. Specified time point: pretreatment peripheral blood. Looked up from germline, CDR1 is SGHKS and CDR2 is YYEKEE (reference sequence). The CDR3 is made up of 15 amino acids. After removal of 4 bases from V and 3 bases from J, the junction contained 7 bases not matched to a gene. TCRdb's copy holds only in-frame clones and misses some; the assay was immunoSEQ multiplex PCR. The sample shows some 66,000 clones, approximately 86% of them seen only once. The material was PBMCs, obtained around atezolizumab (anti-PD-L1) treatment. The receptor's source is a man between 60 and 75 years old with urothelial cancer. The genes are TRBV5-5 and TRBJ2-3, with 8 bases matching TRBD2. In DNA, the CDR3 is TGTGCCAGCAGCCCGTGGGTAGCGGGGACAGATACGCAGTATTTT. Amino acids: CASSPWVAGTDTQYF.